What follows are 22 T cell receptor beta chains derived from one specimen sequenced in a study of blood T cells in healthy people across ages. Through a sample-barcoded 5' primer and a J-beta primer mix, a second PCR was run for roughly 6 to 11 cycles. TCRdb processed the 5' RACE reads anew with MiXCR; each CDR3 protein has one entry. Of approximately 830,000 distinct CDR3 sequences in the sample, 60% to 80% were seen once. Sequencing used blood. The receptors come from a man under 40 in good health.

The genes are TRBV20-1 and TRBJ2-1, with 8 bases lining up with TRBD1. The DNA end favors TRBJ2-7, so the J call may be wrong. CDR3 size: 17 residues. Germline lookup yields CDR1 DFQATT and CDR2 SNEGSKA (reference sequence). As DNA, the CDR3 is TGCAGTGCTAGAGATGCGAGCCGAGGGACAGGAACGGGAGAGCAGTACTTC. Amino acid sequence: CSARDASRGTGTGEQYF.

The chain recombines TRBV15 with TRBJ1-5; D gene uncertain. V lost 0 bases and J 3 bases, leaving 9 bases between the germline ends. CDR1 and CDR2 from the germline V gene are LNHNV and YYDKDF (reference sequence). This CDR3 contains 15 residues. The CDR3 loop is CATSRDKAFNQPQHF. CDR3 nucleotides: TGTGCCACCAGCAGAGATAAGGCTTTCAATCAGCCCCAGCATTTT.

This chain connects TRBV5-4 to TRBJ2-3; TRBD1 agrees at 11 bases. The length of the CDR3 is 14 residues. V lost 4 bases, J lost 5 bases, and 3 bases stayed unmatched. Germline CDR1 is SGHNT and CDR2 is YYREEE (reference sequence). CDR3 sequence reads: CASSRGQGEDTQYF. Written as DNA, the CDR3 is TGTGCCAGCAGCCGGGGACAGGGGGAAGATACGCAGTATTTT.

The rearrangement joins TRBV7-2 to TRBJ2-7; D not certain. Between the trimmed V and J ends, which lost 2 bases and 0 bases, there was a span of 11 bases. Germline CDR1 and CDR2: SGHTA and FQGNSA. The CDR3 covers 15 residues. The CDR3 DNA follows: TGTGCCAGCAGCTTAATGCAATACCCCTCCTACGAGCAGTACTTC. Translation: CASSLMQYPSYEQYF. Full variable domain (missing parts from reference TRBV7-2 and TRBJ2-7): GAGVSQSPSNKVTEKGKDVELRCDPISGHTALYWYRQSLGQGLEFLIYFQGNSAPDKSGLPSDRFSAERTGGSVSTLTIQRTQQEDSAVYLCASSLMQYPSYEQYFGPGTRLTVT.

The J gene is TRBJ1-6, the V gene TRBV6-2 or TRBV6-3; D remains unclear. V shed 4 bases and J shed 7 bases, with 11 bases lying between them. This CDR3 is built from 14 residues. CDR1 and CDR2 from the germline V gene are MNHEY and SVGEGT. The CDR3 DNA reads as TGTGCCAGCAGTTGGGAGGAAGTGAATTCACCCCTCCACTTT. It codes for CASSWEEVNSPLHF.

This clonotype turned up a few times. The chain has TRBV10-3 and TRBJ2-5; D is uncertain. From germline, CDR1 is ENHRY and CDR2 SYGVKD. There are 11 residues in the CDR3. V lost 6 bases and J 7 bases, leaving 9 bases between the germline ends. In DNA form, the CDR3 reads TGTGCCATCAGGACCCCAGGGACCCAGTACTTC. It codes for CAIRTPGTQYF.

This rearrangement joins TRBV29-1 to TRBJ2-1, with 7 bases matching TRBD2. Per the germline V gene, CDR1 is SQVTM and CDR2 is ANQGSEA. The V and J ends lost 2 bases and 8 bases, in that order; junction bases with no gene match: 3. The CDR3 has 12 residues. CDR3 amino acids: CSVELAGDEQFF. The CDR3, as DNA: TGCAGCGTTGAACTTGCGGGGGATGAGCAGTTCTTC.

In nucleotides, the CDR3 is TGTGCCAGCAGCTCAACATGGGGTGCCGAACAAGAGACCCAGTACTTC. This encodes CASSSTWGAEQETQYF. J is TRBJ2-5 and V is TRBV7-9; D uncertain. V dropped 4 bases and J dropped 2 bases, with 17 bases sitting between them. Germline lookup yields CDR1 SEHNR and CDR2 FQNEAQ (reference sequence). The CDR3 consists of 16 residues.

This sequence joins TRBV18 and TRBJ2-3; TRBD1 is a possible D gene (5 bases). The germline V and J ends were trimmed by 5 bases and 5 bases, with 14 bases remaining between them. The CDR3 is 14 amino acids. CDR1 and CDR2 (germline): KGHSH, LQKENI. The chain's CDR3 is CASSSQTERDTQYF. CDR3 coding DNA: TGTGCCAGCTCATCTCAGACAGAGCGAGATACGCAGTATTTT.

This clonotype occurred a few times. The CDR3 coding sequence is TGTGCCACGCAAGGGGGAAGCTCCTACAATGAGCAGTTCTTC. Encoded protein: CATQGGSSYNEQFF. This chain joins TRBV10-3 and TRBJ2-1, with TRBD1 as a possible D gene (6 bases). CDR1 is ENHRY, CDR2 SYGVKD, per germline. The ends were cut back, 10 bases at V and 0 bases at J, with 13 bases in the middle. This CDR3 contains 14 residues.

This chain connects TRBV20-1 to TRBJ2-3; 7 bases agree with TRBD2. V gave up 0 bases and J gave up 3 bases; unmatched junction bases: 9. The CDR3 has 16 amino acids. The germline CDR1 and CDR2 sequences are DFQATT and SNEGSKA (reference sequence). CDR3 bases: TGCAGTGCTAGAGATGGGAGGGGCGTTAAGACAGATACGCAGTATTTT. Protein: CSARDGRGVKTDTQYF.

This chain links TRBV5-1 with TRBJ1-1; D gene ambiguous. This CDR3 comprises 14 residues. V lost 4 bases, J lost 3 bases, and 13 bases lay in between. CDR1 SGHRS and CDR2 YFSETQ come from the germline V gene. The CDR3 spells CASSPVLRDTEAFF. CDR3 sequence (DNA): TGCGCCAGCAGCCCGGTGCTGAGGGACACTGAAGCTTTCTTT.

The chain has TRBV7-3 and TRBJ2-1; TRBD1 aligns across 8 bases. Germline assignment: CDR1 SGHTA and CDR2 FQGTGA. The V and J ends lost 5 bases and 4 bases, in that order; junction bases with no gene match: 7. This CDR3 has 15 amino acids. CDR3 sequence (DNA): TGTGCCAGCAGCCGTCTGACAGGGGATTACAATGAGCAGTTCTTC. Encoded protein: CASSRLTGDYNEQFF.

A single count supports this clonotype. J is TRBJ1-1 and V is TRBV7-9; D remains ambiguous. This CDR3 has 14 amino acids. With 5 bases removed from V and 6 bases from J, the gap between germline ends came to 16 bases. The V gene's germline CDR1 is SEHNR and CDR2 FQNEAQ (reference sequence). The CDR3 protein is CASSPTVGSAEAFF. CDR3 nucleotides: TGTGCCAGCAGCCCGACGGTCGGTTCTGCTGAAGCTTTCTTT.

This clonotype was seen only a few times. The chain is built from TRBV12-3 or TRBV12-4 and TRBJ2-7; no clear D. The CDR3 is 12 residues long. Trimming left V 1 base short and J 6 bases short, with 7 bases between. The CDR3 sequence is CASSLGHLEQYF. CDR3 in DNA: TGTGCCAGCAGTTTAGGACATCTCGAGCAGTACTTC.

This clonotype was observed a handful of times. The chain is built from TRBV2 and TRBJ2-5, with 7 bases identical to TRBD1. Judging by the DNA end, TRBJ2-7 fits better; the J call may be wrong. Germline CDR1 is SNHLY and CDR2 is FYNNEI. This CDR3 is built from 14 residues. The CDR3 region has the DNA TGTGCCAGCACTAGGGGACAGACCTCCGGCGAGCAGTACTTC. Amino acid sequence: CASTRGQTSGEQYF.

This rearrangement joins TRBV5-1 to TRBJ1-5; D unresolved. Germline CDR1 reads SGHRS; CDR2 reads YFSETQ. Between the trimmed V and J ends, which lost 2 bases and 8 bases, there was a span of 11 bases. This CDR3 has 13 residues. Here the CDR3 reads CASSFGPGEPQHF. CDR3 DNA sequence: TGCGCCAGCAGCTTCGGACCTGGAGAGCCCCAGCATTTT.

The chain carries TRBV12-3 or TRBV12-4 and TRBJ2-7; D unclear. V dropped 0 bases and J dropped 4 bases, with 10 bases sitting between them. The CDR3 consists of 14 residues. The CDR3 loop reads CASSLALGFYEQYF. Here the CDR3 DNA reads TGTGCCAGCAGTTTAGCGCTAGGGTTTTACGAGCAGTACTTC.

This clonotype was observed once. V usage is TRBV5-1 and J usage is TRBJ2-1; 8 nucleotides match TRBD1. Germline-derived CDR1 and CDR2 are SGHRS and YFSETQ. With V trimmed by 5 bases and J by 4 bases, 14 bases remained unmatched. The CDR3 totals 17 residues. CDR3 DNA: TGCGCCAGCAGTTTGAGACCTCCAGGGGGCGAATACAATGAGCAGTTCTTC. Protein sequence: CASSLRPPGGEYNEQFF.

V is TRBV7-9 and J is TRBJ2-7; 9 nucleotides line up with TRBD1. The trim removed 2 bases at V and 2 bases at J, leaving 7 bases unmatched. This CDR3 is built from 16 residues. Germline loops: CDR1 SEHNR, CDR2 FQNEAQ (reference sequence). DNA for the CDR3: TGTGCCAGCAGCTTAATCCGGACAGGGGAAACCTACGAGCAGTACTTC. Translated, it gives CASSLIRTGETYEQYF.

J is TRBJ1-2 and V is TRBV28; possible D gene TRBD1, 6 bases. The V gene's germline CDR1 is MDHEN and CDR2 SYDVKM. The CDR3 covers 15 residues. Trimming shortened V by 5 bases and J by 2 bases, and 15 bases separated the two germline ends. The CDR3 sequence is CASSRTGTPNYGYTF. The CDR3 DNA is TGTGCCAGCAGTCGTACCGGGACACCCAACTATGGCTACACCTTC.

V usage is TRBV7-3 and J usage is TRBJ2-7; D may correspond to TRBD1 or TRBD2 (7 bases each). V gave up 3 bases and J gave up 6 bases, with 15 bases separating them. CDR1 is SGHTA, CDR2 FQGTGA, per germline. The length of the CDR3 is 14 residues. DNA of the CDR3: TGTGCCAGCAGCTTGCGACCAGGGGGGGCCGAGCAGTACTTC. It yields the protein CASSLRPGGAEQYF. Drawing the rest from reference TRBV7-3 and TRBJ2-7, the complete variable domain is GAGVSQTPSNKVTEKGKYVELRCDPISGHTALYWYRQSLGQGPEFLIYFQGTGAADDSGLPNDRFFAVRPEGSVSTLKIQRTERGDSAVYLCASSLRPGGAEQYFGPGTRLTVT.